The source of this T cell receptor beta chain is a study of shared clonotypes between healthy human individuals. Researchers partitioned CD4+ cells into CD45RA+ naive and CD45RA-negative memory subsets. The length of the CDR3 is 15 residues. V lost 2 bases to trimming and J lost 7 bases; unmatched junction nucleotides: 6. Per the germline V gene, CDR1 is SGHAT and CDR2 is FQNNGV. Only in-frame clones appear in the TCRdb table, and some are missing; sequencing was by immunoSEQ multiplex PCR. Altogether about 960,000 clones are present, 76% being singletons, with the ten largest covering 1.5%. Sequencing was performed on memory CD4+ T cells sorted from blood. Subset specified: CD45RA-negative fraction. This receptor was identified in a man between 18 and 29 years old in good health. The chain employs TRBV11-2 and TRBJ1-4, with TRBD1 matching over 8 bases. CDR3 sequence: CASSLSTGGAEKLFF. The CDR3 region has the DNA TGTGCCAGCAGCTTATCAACAGGGGGTGCTGAAAAACTGTTTTTT. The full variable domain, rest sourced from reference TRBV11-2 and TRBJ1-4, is EAGVAQSPRYKIIEKRQSVAFWCNPISGHATLYWYQQILGQGPKLLIQFQNNGVVDDSQLPKDRFSAERLKGVDSTLKIQPAKLEDSAVYLCASSLSTGGAEKLFFGSGTQLSVL.